The 24 T cell receptor beta chains below were found in one sample sequenced in a study of T cell responses to AZD1222 COVID-19 vaccine. Assay used: immunoSEQ multiplex PCR; TCRdb lists only in-frame clones, some missing. The sample lists 150,000 to 200,000 clones; 75% to 90% were seen once. The sample here was peripheral blood, taken on day 0 of AZD1222 vaccination. These TCRs come from an adult in good health.

This chain connects TRBV6-5 to TRBJ1-6; 8 bases are a match to TRBD1. The CDR3 is 15 residues long. The ends lost 6 bases at V and 6 bases at J; junction bases unmatched: 7. From germline, CDR1 is MNHEY and CDR2 SVGAGI. As DNA, the CDR3 is TGTGCCAGCAGCCCGACAGGGGTAGTTAATTCACCCCTCCACTTT. This sequence encodes CASSPTGVVNSPLHF.

This chain connects TRBV28 to TRBJ2-7; D gene ambiguous. Per germline, CDR1 MDHEN and CDR2 SYDVKM. With 5 bases removed from V and 2 bases from J, the gap between germline ends came to 13 bases. The CDR3 runs 14 residues. This chain's CDR3 is CASSPHRATYEQYF. CDR3 sequence (DNA): TGTGCCAGCAGTCCCCACCGGGCAACCTACGAGCAGTACTTC. Supplemented by reference TRBV28 and TRBJ2-7, the full variable domain reads DVKVTQSSRYLVKRTGEKVFLECVQDMDHENMFWYRQDPGLGLRLIYFSYDVKMKEKGDIPEGYSVSREKKERFSLILESASTNQTSMYLCASSPHRATYEQYFGPGTRLTVT.

V is TRBV5-4 and J is TRBJ1-2, with D possibly matching TRBD1 (6 bases). Germline V CDR1 and CDR2: SGHNT, YYREEE (reference sequence). The CDR3 runs to 13 residues. Trimming removed 3 bases from V and 7 bases from J, with 13 bases in between. The CDR3 DNA reads as TGTGCCAGCAGCTATCCTCAACAGGGTGGCTACACCTTC. It translates to CASSYPQQGGYTF.

The V call is TRBV7-2, the J call TRBJ2-5; D gene unclear. This CDR3 comprises 13 residues. V lost 3 bases and J lost 2, with 7 bases in between. The germline V gene encodes CDR1 SGHTA and CDR2 FQGNSA. The CDR3 DNA is TGTGCCAGCAGCTTCGGGCCACAAGAGACCCAGTACTTC. It translates to CASSFGPQETQYF.

V gene TRBV7-2 combines with J gene TRBJ1-3; D unclear. V gave up 1 base and J gave up 4 bases, with 11 bases separating them. The CDR3 totals 15 residues. Germline loops: CDR1 SGHTA, CDR2 FQGNSA. CDR3 bases: TGTGCCAGCAGCTTAGAGGCGGGATTCGGAAACACCATATATTTT. As protein: CASSLEAGFGNTIYF.

V and J are TRBV6-1 and TRBJ1-3; unclear D gene. The ends were cut back, 0 bases at V and 0 bases at J, with 6 bases in the middle. CDR3 length: 15 amino acids. Germline V gene sequence: CDR1 MNHNS, CDR2 SASEGT. CDR3 coding DNA: TGTGCCAGCAGTGAAGCGGAGGGCTCTGGAAACACCATATATTTT. This codes for CASSEAEGSGNTIYF.

The rearrangement uses TRBV12-3 or TRBV12-4 and TRBJ1-4; D possibly corresponds to TRBD1 (5 bases). V was trimmed by 2 bases and J by 11 bases, leaving 12 bases between them. This CDR3 has 13 amino acids. The CDR3 reads CASSLMGELKLFF. The CDR3 coding sequence is TGTGCCAGCAGTTTAATGGGGGAACTCAAACTGTTTTTT.

J is TRBJ2-1 and V is TRBV7-2, with 7 nucleotides matching TRBD2. V lost 3 bases and J lost 7; bases outside the gene matches: 15. Germline-derived CDR1 and CDR2 are SGHTA and FQGNSA. CDR3 size: 17 residues. The CDR3 spells CASSFLWGAGRRNEQFF. In nucleotides, the CDR3 is TGTGCCAGCAGCTTCCTCTGGGGAGCGGGAAGAAGGAATGAGCAGTTCTTC. Looking up the rest from reference TRBV7-2 and TRBJ2-1 gives the full variable domain: GAGVSQSPSNKVTEKGKDVELRCDPISGHTALYWYRQSLGQGLEFLIYFQGNSAPDKSGLPSDRFSAERTGGSVSTLTIQRTQQEDSAVYLCASSFLWGAGRRNEQFFGPGTRLTVL.

This chain uses TRBV28 with TRBJ2-7, with D hard to call. Between the trimmed V and J ends, which lost 1 base and 0 bases, there was a span of 13 bases. Germline CDR1 and CDR2: MDHEN and SYDVKM. There are 16 residues in the CDR3. The CDR3 sequence is CASSLSSGFSSYEQYF. DNA of the CDR3: TGTGCCAGCAGTTTATCGTCCGGGTTCAGCTCCTACGAGCAGTACTTC.

The rearrangement joins TRBV6-2 or TRBV6-3 to TRBJ2-1; D uncertain. The germline CDR1 and CDR2 sequences are MNHEY and SVGEGT. This CDR3 has 13 amino acids. V was trimmed by 2 bases and J by 6 bases, leaving 8 bases between them. CDR3 in DNA: TGTGCCAGCAGTTACAGGATGTCCAATGAGCAGTTCTTC. The encoded protein is CASSYRMSNEQFF.

This clone has only one observation. The chain combines TRBV7-9 with TRBJ2-1; a weak D match, TRBD2 (6 bases). CDR3 length: 15 amino acids. Germline loops: CDR1 SEHNR, CDR2 FQNEAQ (reference sequence). V lost 1 base to trimming and J lost 3 bases, with 10 bases between them. CDR3 loop: CASSLGRESYNEQFF. Here the CDR3 DNA reads TGTGCCAGCAGCTTAGGACGGGAGAGCTACAATGAGCAGTTCTTC.

V usage is TRBV6-5 and J usage is TRBJ1-5; D is uncertain. Trimming removed 2 bases at V and 2 bases at J, with 4 bases between. CDR1 is MNHEY and CDR2 is SVGAGI in the germline V gene. The CDR3 runs 13 residues. The CDR3 loop is CASSYNRNQPQHF. The DNA of the CDR3 is TGTGCCAGCAGTTACAACCGCAATCAGCCCCAGCATTTT.

The chain employs TRBV5-6 and TRBJ1-4; D is undetermined. CDR1 SGHDT and CDR2 YYEEEE come from the germline V gene. V shed 0 bases and J shed 8 bases, with 14 bases lying between them. This CDR3 is built from 15 residues. The CDR3 DNA follows: TGTGCCAGCAGCTTGGCTCACCAGGCAGGCGAAAAACTGTTTTTT. Protein: CASSLAHQAGEKLFF. Full variable domain (rest looked up from reference TRBV5-6 and TRBJ1-4): DAGVTQSPTHLIKTRGQQVTLRCSPKSGHDTVSWYQQALGQGPQFIFQYYEEEERQRGNFPDRFSGHQFPNYSSELNVNALLLGDSALYLCASSLAHQAGEKLFFGSGTQLSVL.

The rearrangement uses TRBV5-4 and TRBJ1-1; D possibly corresponds to TRBD1 (6 bases). The CDR3 loop spans 14 amino acids. CDR1 is SGHNT, CDR2 YYREEE, per germline (reference sequence). Between the trimmed V and J ends, which lost 2 bases and 7 bases, there was a span of 15 bases. The CDR3, as DNA: TGTGCCAGCAGCTTTGGCGGGACAACGATTGAAGCTTTCTTT. Translating it yields CASSFGGTTIEAFF. Combining the CDR3 with reference TRBV5-4 and TRBJ1-1 gives the whole variable domain ETGVTQSPTHLIKTRGQQVTLRCSSQSGHNTVSWYQQALGQGPQFIFQYYREEENGRGNFPPRFSGLQFPNYSSELNVNALELDDSALYLCASSFGGTTIEAFFGQGTRLTVV.

The chain employs TRBV7-9 and TRBJ2-7; no firm D call. CDR1 is SEHNR and CDR2 is FQNEAQ in the germline V gene (reference sequence). Trimming removed 5 bases at V and 3 bases at J, with 14 bases between. The CDR3 loop spans 14 amino acids. CDR3 sequence: CASSRASGYYEQYF. The CDR3 DNA sequence: TGTGCCAGCAGCCGGGCTTCCGGATACTACGAGCAGTACTTC.

This chain links TRBV9 with TRBJ2-1, with 7 bases fitting TRBD2. Trimming removed 0 bases from V and 3 bases from J; junction bases left unmatched: 3. The CDR3 loop spans 15 amino acids. Germline V gene sequence: CDR1 SGDLS, CDR2 YYNGEE. Here the CDR3 reads CASSVVGGNYNEQFF. CDR3 DNA sequence: TGTGCCAGCAGCGTAGTGGGGGGGAACTACAATGAGCAGTTCTTC.

This chain joins TRBV5-6 and TRBJ1-2; 8 bases map to TRBD1. The ends lost 2 bases at V and 0 bases at J; junction bases unmatched: 3. The CDR3 has 15 residues. The germline gives CDR1 SGHDT, CDR2 YYEEEE. The DNA of the CDR3 is TGTGCCAGCAGCTTCGGGACAGGTTCTAACTATGGCTACACCTTC. Encoded protein: CASSFGTGSNYGYTF.

This clone was recorded a few times. The V call is TRBV3-1 (or the pseudogene TRBV3-2), the J call TRBJ2-3; 10 nucleotides match TRBD2. The V and J ends lost 1 base and 5 bases, in that order; junction bases with no gene match: 3. The CDR3 is made up of 15 amino acids. Germline V gives CDR1 LGHDT, CDR2 YNNKEL (reference sequence). CDR3 region: CASSQGTSGRDTQYF. DNA of the CDR3: TGTGCCAGCAGCCAAGGGACTAGCGGAAGAGATACGCAGTATTTT.

V usage is TRBV7-2 and J usage is TRBJ2-1, with D tentatively TRBD2 (7 bases). This CDR3 is built from 16 residues. Germline lookup yields CDR1 SGHTA and CDR2 FQGNSA. Between the trimmed V and J ends, which lost 5 bases and 7 bases, there was a span of 21 bases. Written as DNA, the CDR3 is TGTGCCAGCAGCCTGCTTAAAAGGGGAGGGGGGAATGAGCAGTTCTTC. Amino acid sequence: CASSLLKRGGGNEQFF.

This rearrangement joins TRBV3-1 (or the pseudogene TRBV3-2) to TRBJ2-2; perhaps TRBD1 as D (5 bases). This CDR3 comprises 15 residues. Germline V gives CDR1 LGHDT, CDR2 YNNKEL (reference sequence). Trimming took off 1 base at V and 4 bases at J, with 10 bases between the two ends. CDR3 loop: CASSQGQGFTGELFF. The CDR3, as DNA: TGTGCCAGCAGCCAAGGGCAGGGTTTCACCGGGGAGCTGTTTTTT.

The gene calls are TRBV4-1 and TRBJ1-2, with D perhaps TRBD1 (5 bases). This CDR3 is built from 17 residues. Germline V CDR1 and CDR2: MGHRA, YSYEKL. The germline V and J ends were trimmed by 4 bases and 2 bases, with 20 bases remaining between them. The CDR3 spells CASSRTPSTRENYGYTF. Here the CDR3 DNA reads TGCGCCAGCAGCCGAACCCCCTCTACCAGGGAAAACTATGGCTACACCTTC.

V usage is TRBV2 and J usage is TRBJ2-7; TRBD2 might be the D (5 bases). Germline V gene lookup returns CDR1 SNHLY and CDR2 FYNNEI. Trimming stripped 7 bases from V and 0 bases from J, with 16 bases between. The CDR3 loop spans 15 amino acids. CDR3 amino acids: CASTTPERSSYEQYF. The DNA for the CDR3 is TGTGCCAGCACCACACCCGAGCGGAGCTCCTACGAGCAGTACTTC.

The V and J genes are TRBV7-6 and TRBJ1-3; tentatively, D is TRBD1 (6 bases). This CDR3 spans 16 amino acids. CDR1 and CDR2 (germline): SGHVS, FNYEAQ. The V gene lost 1 base and the J gene lost 0 bases, with 10 bases spanning the gap. The chain's CDR3 is CASSLGGQNSGNTIYF. In nucleotides, the CDR3 is TGTGCCAGCAGCTTAGGGGGACAAAACTCTGGAAACACCATATATTTT. Variable domain in full (rest from reference TRBV7-6 and TRBJ1-3): GAGVSQSPRYKVTKRGQDVALRCDPISGHVSLYWYRQALGQGPEFLTYFNYEAQQDKSGLPNDRFSAERPEGSISTLTIQRTEQRDSAMYRCASSLGGQNSGNTIYFGEGSWLTVV.

The CDR3 here is CASSLSSTGPYGYTF. The DNA of the CDR3 is TGTGCCAGCAGTTTATCGAGTACCGGACCGTATGGCTACACCTTC. V and J are TRBV27 and TRBJ1-2; D call uncertain. Germline assignment: CDR1 MNHEY and CDR2 SMNVEV (reference sequence). V was clipped by 0 bases and J by 5 bases, with 13 bases between them. The CDR3 loop spans 15 amino acids.